This T cell receptor beta chain was obtained from a study of blood T cell repertoires in COVID-19 (dated by TCRdb to about 2020). Looking at the study overall: The collaborator samples originated in the United States, Italy and Spain and spanned the acute and convalescent phases of COVID-19. The prospective study material was composed of cDNA or gDNA derived from T cells, B-cell-depleted T cells, or PBMCs. Deeply sampled blood TCRbeta repertoires from subjects exposed to, actively infected with, or recovered from COVID-19 were included in the dataset. A freely available public database, intended as a resource for researchers studying the immune response to SARS-CoV-2, is where the repertoires were released. The samples were drawn from two sources: the first 160 participants of the ongoing ImmuneRACE study, and 1,000 to 1,500 subjects contributed by 6 global collaborators. The sample metadata nearly always contained a de-identified subject ID, COVID-19 status, age in years and sex. Where available, HLA class I and class II types were obtained from metadata supplied by the sample provider rather than from assay-based typing. The research as a whole found: The amount of clinical and demographic metadata varied by source and participant and was provided uncurated.

Collaborating institutions collected whole blood in K2EDTA tubes following their own protocols. For TCRbeta analysis, collaborators shipped samples in one of three forms: frozen whole blood, isolated PBMCs, or DNA extracted from either of those sample types. Per the germline V gene (reference sequence), SGHNT is the CDR1 and YYREEE is the CDR2. V loses 4 bases of germline sequence and J loses 4 bases, and the interval between the two ends is 11 bases. There are 13 amino acids in the CDR3, from cysteine to phenylalanine inclusive. Of all the DNA, just the CDR3 is kept, 39 bases in frame from base 1. TCRbeta CDR3 regions were amplified from genomic DNA using the immunoSEQ Assay, a bias-controlled multiplex PCR. The original pipeline was this. Within the assay, amplification of reference gene primers was used to estimate how many nucleated cells each sample contained. To quantify the absolute abundance of each unique TCRbeta CDR3 rearrangement, sequence reads were collapsed and filtered. Productive Simpson clonality was computed per sample as the square root of Simpson's diversity index over productive rearrangements. TCRdb stores this immuneACCESS table with in-frame sequences only. Part of the clones is absent; in the studies checked, under half of the shortfall reflects unresolved V genes, and no reason is known for the rest. V and J calls and clone size come straight from that table; D and trimming were deduced from the DNA. Across this sample there are roughly 170,000 clones, with about 86% seen only once. 20% of the sample belongs to the ten largest clones.

On this clone itself: The target of this receptor is not known. Qualities for individual bases were not recorded, and no much larger clone is one base off.

Sequencing was done on a sample of peripheral blood. This receptor was identified in a man aged 65-85 years with active or convalescent COVID-19. The V and J segments used are TRBV5-4 and TRBJ1-1, and the D gene may be TRBD1, 6 bases matching. The sequenced DNA: TGTGCCAGCAGCCCGGGGGGCGGCACTGAAGCTTTCTTT. This translates into CASSPGGGTEAFF.